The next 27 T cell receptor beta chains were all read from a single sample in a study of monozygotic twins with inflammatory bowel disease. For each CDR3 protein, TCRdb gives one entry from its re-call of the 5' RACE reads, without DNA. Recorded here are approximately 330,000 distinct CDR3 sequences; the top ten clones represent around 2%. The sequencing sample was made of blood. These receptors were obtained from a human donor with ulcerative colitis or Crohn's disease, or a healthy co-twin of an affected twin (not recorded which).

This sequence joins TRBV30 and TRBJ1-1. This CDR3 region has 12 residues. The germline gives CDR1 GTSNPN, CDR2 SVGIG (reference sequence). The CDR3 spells CACDGWDTEAFF.

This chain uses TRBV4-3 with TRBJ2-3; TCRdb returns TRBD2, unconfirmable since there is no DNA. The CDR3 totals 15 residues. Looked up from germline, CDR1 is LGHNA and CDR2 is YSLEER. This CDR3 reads CASSLARDEGDTQYF.

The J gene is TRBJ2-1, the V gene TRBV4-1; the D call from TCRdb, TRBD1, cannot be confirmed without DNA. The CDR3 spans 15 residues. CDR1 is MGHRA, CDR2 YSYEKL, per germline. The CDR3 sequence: CASSLRDSSYNEQFF.

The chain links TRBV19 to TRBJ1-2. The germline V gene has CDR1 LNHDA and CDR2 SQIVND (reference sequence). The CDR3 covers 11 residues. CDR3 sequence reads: CASLNYYGYTF.

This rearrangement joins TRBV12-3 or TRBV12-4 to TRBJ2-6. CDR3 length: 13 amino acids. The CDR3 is CASSFAGANVLTF.

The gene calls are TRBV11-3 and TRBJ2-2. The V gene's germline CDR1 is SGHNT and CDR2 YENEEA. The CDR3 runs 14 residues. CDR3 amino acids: CASSSSTNTGELFF.

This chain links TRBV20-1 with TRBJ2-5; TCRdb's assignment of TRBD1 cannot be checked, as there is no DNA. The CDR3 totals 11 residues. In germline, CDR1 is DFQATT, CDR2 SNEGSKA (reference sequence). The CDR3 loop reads CSALGAATQYF.

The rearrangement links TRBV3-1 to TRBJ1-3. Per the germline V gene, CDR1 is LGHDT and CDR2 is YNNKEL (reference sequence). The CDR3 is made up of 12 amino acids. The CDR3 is CASSHRGNTIYF.

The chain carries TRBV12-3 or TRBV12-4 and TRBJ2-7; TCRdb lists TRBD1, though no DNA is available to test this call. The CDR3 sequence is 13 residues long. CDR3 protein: CASSPPGRYEQYF.

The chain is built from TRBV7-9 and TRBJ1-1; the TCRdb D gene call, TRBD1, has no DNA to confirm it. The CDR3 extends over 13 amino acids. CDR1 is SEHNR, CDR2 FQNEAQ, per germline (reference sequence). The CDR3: CASSLGAGAEAFF.

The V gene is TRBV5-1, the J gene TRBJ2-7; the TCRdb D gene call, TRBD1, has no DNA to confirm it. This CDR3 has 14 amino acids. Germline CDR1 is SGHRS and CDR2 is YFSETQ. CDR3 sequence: CASSLGQGRYEQYF.

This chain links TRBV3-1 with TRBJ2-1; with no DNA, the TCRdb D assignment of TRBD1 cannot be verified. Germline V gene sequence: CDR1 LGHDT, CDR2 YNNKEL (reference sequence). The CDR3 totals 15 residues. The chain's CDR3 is CASSQEGITGNEQFF.

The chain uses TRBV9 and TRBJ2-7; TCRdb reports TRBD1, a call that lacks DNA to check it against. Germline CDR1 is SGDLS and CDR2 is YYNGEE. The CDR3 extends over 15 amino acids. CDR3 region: CASSPRMGPSYEQYF.

The CDR3 spells CASSFTGLNTIYF. This chain connects TRBV7-8 to TRBJ1-3; as DNA is missing, the TRBD1 call by TCRdb cannot be tested. The CDR3 sequence is 13 residues long. Germline V lookup: CDR1 SGHVS, CDR2 FQNEAQ.

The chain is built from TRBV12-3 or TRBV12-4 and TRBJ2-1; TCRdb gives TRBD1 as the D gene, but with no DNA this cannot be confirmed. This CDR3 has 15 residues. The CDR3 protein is CASGSGTGVWNEQFF.

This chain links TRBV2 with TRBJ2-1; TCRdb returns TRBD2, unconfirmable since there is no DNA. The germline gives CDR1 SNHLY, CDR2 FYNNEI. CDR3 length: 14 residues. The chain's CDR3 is CASKVASGGNEQFF. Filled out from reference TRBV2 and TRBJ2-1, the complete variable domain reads EPEVTQTPSHQVTQMGQEVILRCVPISNHLYFYWYRQILGQKVEFLVSFYNNEISEKSEIFDDQFSVERPDGSNFTLKIRSTKLEDSAMYFCASKVASGGNEQFFGPGTRLTVL.

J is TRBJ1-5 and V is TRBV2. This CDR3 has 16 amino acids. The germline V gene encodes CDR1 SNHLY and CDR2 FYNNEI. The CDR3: CASSEADINEFRPQHF.

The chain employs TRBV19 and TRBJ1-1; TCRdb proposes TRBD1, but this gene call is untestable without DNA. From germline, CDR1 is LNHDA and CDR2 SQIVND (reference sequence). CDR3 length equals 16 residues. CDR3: CASSINPNRGNTEAFF.

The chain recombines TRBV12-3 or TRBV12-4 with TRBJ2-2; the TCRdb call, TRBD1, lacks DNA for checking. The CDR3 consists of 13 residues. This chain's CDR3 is CASSLKGDGELFF.

The CDR3 reads CASSPRTTTDTQYF. This rearrangement joins TRBV9 to TRBJ2-3. The CDR3 extends over 14 amino acids. Germline CDR1 is SGDLS and CDR2 is YYNGEE.

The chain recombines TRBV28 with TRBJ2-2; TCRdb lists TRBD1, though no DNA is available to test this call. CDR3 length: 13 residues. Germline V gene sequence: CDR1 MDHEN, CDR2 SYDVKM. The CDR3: CASRGGGTGELFF.

CDR3 sequence: CASIGQFSAEAFF. The chain links TRBV27 to TRBJ1-1; the TRBD1 assignment by TCRdb is unverifiable without DNA. Germline assignment: CDR1 MNHEY and CDR2 SMNVEV (reference sequence). The CDR3 is 13 amino acids.

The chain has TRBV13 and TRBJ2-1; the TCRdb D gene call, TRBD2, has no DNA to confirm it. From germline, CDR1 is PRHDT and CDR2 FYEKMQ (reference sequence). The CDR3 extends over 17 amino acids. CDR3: CASSPPGGSGQYNEQFF.

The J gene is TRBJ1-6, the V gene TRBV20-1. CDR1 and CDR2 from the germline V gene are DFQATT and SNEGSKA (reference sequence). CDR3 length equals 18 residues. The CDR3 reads CSASGLGVGVPVDSPLHF.

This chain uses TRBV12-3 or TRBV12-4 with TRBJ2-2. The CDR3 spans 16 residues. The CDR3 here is CASSLAIGQNTGELFF.

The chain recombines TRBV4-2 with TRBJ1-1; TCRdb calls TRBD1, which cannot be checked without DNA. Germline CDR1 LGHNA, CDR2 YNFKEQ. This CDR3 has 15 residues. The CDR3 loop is CASSQVKQGNTEAFF.

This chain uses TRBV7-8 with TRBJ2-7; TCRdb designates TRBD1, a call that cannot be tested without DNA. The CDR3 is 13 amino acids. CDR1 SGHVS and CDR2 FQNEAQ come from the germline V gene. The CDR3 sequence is CASSSDRGLEQYF. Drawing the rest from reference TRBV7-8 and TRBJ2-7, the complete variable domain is GAGVSQSPRYKVAKRGQDVALRCDPISGHVSLFWYQQALGQGPEFLTYFQNEAQLDKSGLPSDRFFAERPEGSVSTLKIQRTQQEDSAVYLCASSSDRGLEQYFGPGTRLTVT.